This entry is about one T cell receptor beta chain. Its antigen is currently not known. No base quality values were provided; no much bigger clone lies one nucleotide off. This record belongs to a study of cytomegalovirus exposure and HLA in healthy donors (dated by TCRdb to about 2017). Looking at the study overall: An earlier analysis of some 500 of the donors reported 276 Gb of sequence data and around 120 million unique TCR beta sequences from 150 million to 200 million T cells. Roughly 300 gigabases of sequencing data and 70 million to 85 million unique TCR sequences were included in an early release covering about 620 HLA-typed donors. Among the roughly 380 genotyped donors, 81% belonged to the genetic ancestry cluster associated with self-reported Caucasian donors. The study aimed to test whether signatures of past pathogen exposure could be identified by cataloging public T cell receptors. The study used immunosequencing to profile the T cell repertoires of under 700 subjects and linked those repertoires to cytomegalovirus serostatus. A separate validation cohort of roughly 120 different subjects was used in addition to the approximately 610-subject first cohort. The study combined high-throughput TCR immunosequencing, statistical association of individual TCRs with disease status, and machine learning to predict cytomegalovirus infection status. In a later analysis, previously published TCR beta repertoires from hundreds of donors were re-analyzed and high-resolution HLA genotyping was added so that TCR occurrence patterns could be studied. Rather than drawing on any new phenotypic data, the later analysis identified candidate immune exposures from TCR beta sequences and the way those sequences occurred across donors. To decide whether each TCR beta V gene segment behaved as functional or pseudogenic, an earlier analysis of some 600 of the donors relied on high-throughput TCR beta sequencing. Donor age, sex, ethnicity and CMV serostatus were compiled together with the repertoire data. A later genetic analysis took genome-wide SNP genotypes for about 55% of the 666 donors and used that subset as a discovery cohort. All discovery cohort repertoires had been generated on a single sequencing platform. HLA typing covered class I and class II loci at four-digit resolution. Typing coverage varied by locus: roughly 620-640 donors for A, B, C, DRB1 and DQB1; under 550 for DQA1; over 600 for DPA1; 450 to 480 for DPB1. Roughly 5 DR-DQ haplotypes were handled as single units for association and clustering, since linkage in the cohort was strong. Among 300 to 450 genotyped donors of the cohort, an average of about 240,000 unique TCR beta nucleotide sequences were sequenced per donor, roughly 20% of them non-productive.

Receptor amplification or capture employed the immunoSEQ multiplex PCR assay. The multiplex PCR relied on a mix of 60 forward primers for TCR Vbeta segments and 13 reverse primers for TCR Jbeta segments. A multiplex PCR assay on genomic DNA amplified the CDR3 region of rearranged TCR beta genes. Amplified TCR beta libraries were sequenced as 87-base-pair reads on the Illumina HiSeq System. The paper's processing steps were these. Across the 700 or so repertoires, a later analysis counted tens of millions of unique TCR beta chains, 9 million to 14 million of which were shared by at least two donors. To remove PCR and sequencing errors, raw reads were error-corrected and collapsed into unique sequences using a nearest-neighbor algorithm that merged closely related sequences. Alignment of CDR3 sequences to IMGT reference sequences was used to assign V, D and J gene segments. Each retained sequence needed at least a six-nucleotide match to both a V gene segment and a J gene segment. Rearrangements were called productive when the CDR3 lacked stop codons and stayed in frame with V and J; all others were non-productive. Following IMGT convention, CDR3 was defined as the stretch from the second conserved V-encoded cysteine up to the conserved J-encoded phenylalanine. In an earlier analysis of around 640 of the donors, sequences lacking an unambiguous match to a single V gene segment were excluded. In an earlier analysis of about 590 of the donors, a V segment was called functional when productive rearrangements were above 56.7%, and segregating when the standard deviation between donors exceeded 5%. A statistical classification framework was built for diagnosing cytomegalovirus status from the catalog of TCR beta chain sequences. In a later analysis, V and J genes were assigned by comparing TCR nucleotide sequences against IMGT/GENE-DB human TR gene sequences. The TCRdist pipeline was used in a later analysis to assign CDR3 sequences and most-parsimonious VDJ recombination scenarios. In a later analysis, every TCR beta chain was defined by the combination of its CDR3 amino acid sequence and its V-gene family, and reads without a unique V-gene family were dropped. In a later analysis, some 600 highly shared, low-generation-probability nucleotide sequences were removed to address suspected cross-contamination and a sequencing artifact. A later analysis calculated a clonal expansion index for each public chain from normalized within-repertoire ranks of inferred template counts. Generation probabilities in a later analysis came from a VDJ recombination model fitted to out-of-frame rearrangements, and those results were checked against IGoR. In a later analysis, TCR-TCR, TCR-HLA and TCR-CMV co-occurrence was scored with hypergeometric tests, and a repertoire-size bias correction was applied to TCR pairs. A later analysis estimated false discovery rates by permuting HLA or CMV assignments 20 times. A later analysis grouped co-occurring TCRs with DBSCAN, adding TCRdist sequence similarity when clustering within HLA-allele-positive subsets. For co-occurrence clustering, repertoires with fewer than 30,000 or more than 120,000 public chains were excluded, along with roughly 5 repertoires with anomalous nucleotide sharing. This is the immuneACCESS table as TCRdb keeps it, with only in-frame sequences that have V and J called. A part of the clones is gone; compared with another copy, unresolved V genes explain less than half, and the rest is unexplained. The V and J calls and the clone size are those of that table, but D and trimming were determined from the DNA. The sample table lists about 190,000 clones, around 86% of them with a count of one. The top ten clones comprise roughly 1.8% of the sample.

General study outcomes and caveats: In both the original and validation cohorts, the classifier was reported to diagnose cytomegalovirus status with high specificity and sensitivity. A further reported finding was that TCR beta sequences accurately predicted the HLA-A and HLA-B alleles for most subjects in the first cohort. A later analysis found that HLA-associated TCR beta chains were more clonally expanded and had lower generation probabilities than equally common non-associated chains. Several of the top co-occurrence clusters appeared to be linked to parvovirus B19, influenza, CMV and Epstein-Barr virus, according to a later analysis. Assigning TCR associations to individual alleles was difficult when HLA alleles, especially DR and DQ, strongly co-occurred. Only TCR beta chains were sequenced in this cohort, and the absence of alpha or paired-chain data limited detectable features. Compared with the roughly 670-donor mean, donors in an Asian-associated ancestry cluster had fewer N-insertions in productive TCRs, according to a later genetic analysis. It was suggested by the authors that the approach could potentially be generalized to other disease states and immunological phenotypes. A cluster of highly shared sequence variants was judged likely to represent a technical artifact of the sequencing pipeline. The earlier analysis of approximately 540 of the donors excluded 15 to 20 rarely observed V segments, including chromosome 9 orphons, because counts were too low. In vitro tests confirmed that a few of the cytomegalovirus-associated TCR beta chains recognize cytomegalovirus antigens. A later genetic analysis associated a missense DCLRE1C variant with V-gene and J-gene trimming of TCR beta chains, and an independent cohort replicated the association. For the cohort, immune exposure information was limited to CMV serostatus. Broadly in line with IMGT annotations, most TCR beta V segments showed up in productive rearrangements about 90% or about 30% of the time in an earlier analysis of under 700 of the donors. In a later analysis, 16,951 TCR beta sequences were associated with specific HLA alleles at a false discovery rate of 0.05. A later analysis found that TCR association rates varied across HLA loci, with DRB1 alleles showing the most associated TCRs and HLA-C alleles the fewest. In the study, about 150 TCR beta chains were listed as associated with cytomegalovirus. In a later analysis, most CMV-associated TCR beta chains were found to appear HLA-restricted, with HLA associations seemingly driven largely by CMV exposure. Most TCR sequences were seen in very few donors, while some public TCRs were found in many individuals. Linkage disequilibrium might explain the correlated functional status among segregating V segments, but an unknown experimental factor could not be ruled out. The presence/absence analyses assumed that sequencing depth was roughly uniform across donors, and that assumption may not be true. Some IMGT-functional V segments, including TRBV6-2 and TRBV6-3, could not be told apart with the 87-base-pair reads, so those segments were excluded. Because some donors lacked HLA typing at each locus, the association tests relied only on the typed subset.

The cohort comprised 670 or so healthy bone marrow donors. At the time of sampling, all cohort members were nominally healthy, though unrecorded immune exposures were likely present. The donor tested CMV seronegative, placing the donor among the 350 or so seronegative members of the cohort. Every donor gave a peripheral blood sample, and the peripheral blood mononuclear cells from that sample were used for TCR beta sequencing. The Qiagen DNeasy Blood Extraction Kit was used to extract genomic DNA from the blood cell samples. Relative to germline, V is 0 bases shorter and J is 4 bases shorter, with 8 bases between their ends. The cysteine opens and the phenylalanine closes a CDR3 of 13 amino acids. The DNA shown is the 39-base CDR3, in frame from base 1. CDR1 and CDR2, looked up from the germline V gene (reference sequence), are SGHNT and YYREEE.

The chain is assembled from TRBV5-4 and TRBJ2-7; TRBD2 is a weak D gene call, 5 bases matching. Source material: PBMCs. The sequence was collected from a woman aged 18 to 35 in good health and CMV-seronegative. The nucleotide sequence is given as TGTGCCAGCAGCTTGGAGCCGGGATACGAGCAGTACTTC. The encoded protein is CASSLEPGYEQYF.